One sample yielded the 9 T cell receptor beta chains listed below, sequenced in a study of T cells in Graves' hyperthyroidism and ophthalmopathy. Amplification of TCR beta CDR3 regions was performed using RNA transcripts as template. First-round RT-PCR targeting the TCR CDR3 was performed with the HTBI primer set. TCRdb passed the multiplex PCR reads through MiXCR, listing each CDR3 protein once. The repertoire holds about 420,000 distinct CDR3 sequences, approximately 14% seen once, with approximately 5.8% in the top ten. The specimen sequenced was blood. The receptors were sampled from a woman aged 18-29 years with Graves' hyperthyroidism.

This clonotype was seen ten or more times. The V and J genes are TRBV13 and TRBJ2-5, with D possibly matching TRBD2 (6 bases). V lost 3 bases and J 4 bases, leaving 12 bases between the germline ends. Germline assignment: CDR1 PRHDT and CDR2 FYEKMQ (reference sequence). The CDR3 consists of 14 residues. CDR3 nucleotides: TGTGCCAGCAGCTTTTTGGGAGCGGGAGAGACCCAGTACTTC. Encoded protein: CASSFLGAGETQYF.

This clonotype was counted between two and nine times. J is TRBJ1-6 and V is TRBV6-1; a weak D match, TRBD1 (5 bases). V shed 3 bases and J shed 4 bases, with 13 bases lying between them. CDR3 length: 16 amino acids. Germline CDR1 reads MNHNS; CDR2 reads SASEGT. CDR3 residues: CASSEGPQVYNSPLHF. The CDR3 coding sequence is TGTGCCAGCAGTGAGGGGCCTCAGGTTTATAATTCACCCCTCCACTTT.

In nucleotides, the CDR3 is TGTGCCAGCGGGGCGACCGGGACTAGCGGCTCCTACGAGCAGTACTTC. It codes for CASGATGTSGSYEQYF. This sequence joins TRBV28 and TRBJ2-7; 11 bases map to TRBD2. V lost 8 bases to trimming and J lost 0 bases; unmatched junction nucleotides: 9. CDR1 and CDR2 from the germline V gene are MDHEN and SYDVKM. The CDR3 loop spans 16 amino acids.

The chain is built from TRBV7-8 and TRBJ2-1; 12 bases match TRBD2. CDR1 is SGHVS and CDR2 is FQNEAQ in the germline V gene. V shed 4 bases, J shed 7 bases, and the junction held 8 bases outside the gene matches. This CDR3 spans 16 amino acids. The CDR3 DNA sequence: TGTGCCAGCAGCTCCGAACTAGCGGGAGGCTCTAATGAGCAGTTCTTC. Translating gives CASSSELAGGSNEQFF.

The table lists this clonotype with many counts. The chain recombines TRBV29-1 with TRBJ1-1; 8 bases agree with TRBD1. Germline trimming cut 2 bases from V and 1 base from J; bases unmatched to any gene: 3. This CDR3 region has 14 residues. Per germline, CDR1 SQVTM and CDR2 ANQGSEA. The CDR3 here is CSVEFRGRNTEAFF. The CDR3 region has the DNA TGCAGCGTTGAATTCAGGGGGCGGAACACTGAAGCTTTCTTT.

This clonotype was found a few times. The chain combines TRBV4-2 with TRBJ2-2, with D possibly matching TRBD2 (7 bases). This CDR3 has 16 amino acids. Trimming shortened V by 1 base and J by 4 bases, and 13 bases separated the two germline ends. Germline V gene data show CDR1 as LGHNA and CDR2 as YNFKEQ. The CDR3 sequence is CASSQGEGEGTGELFF. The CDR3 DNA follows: TGTGCCAGCAGCCAAGGGGAGGGGGAGGGCACCGGGGAGCTGTTTTTT.

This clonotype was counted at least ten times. The DNA of the CDR3 is TGTGCCAGCAGAAGCACAGGTCTCGAGCAGTACTTC. Its translation is CASRSTGLEQYF. The chain is built from TRBV6-2 or TRBV6-3 and TRBJ2-7; perhaps TRBD1 as D (5 bases). This CDR3 is built from 12 residues. CDR1 MNHEY and CDR2 SVGEGT come from the germline V gene. The V end was cut by 6 bases, the J end by 6 bases, with 12 bases between.

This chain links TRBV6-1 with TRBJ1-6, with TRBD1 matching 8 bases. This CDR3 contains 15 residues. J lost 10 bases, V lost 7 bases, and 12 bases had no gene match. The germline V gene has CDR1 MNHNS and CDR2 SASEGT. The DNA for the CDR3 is TGTGCCAGCACTACCGACAGGGGAGTTGAATCACCCCTCCACTTT. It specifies CASTTDRGVESPLHF.

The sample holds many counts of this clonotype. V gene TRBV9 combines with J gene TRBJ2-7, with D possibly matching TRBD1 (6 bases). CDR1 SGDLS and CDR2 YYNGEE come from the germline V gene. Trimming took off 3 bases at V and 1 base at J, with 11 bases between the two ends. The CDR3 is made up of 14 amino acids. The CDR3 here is CASSGGGPSYEQYF. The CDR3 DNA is TGTGCCAGCAGCGGAGGGGGACCATCCTACGAGCAGTACTTC.